This entry lists 8 T cell receptor beta chains sequenced from one sample in a study of CD8+CD57+ T cells in acquired aplastic anemia (dated by TCRdb to the late 2010s). Sequencing used an Illumina HiSeq 2000. TCR beta VDJ combination and CDR3 sequence profiling used genomic DNA as the template. TCRdb's own reprocessing of the public reads used fastp at Q25 and MiXCR and kept productive beta chains. A single entry per CDR3 protein holds the most common genes and DNA from its merged rows. The sample contains 150,000 to 200,000 distinct CDR3 sequences, around 66% of them found a single time. The ten largest account for about 45% of the sample. What was sequenced was sorted CD4+, CD8+, or CD8+CD57+ T cells (not recorded which) from PBMCs. The receptors stem from a human donor with severe aplastic anemia or a healthy control (not recorded which).

This rearrangement joins TRBV7-2 to TRBJ1-6, with D hard to call. This CDR3 region has 13 residues. Germline V gives CDR1 SGHTA, CDR2 FQGNSA. V lost 5 bases, J lost 14 bases, and 16 bases lay in between. CDR3 nucleotide sequence: TGTGCCAGCAGCCCCCGGACGGATCAAGCCCTCCACTTT. Amino acids: CASSPRTDQALHF.

The V call is TRBV19, the J call TRBJ1-1; D is possibly TRBD1 (6 bases). Trimming stripped 4 bases from V and 5 bases from J, with 14 bases between. This CDR3 contains 14 residues. Per the germline V gene, CDR1 is LNHDA and CDR2 is SQIVND (reference sequence). The CDR3 protein is CASSKPGDRTEAFF. In DNA, the CDR3 is TGTGCCAGTAGTAAGCCAGGGGATAGGACTGAAGCTTTCTTT. The full variable domain, with the rest looked up from reference TRBV19 and TRBJ1-1, is DGGITQSPKYLFRKEGQNVTLSCEQNLNHDAMYWYRQDPGQGLRLIYYSQIVNDFQKGDIAEGYSVSREKKESFPLTVTSAQKNPTAFYLCASSKPGDRTEAFFGQGTRLTVV.

In this sample, this clonotype turned up many times. V gene TRBV16 combines with J gene TRBJ1-2; a weak D match, TRBD1 (5 bases). CDR1 is KGHSY and CDR2 is FQNENV in the germline V gene. The CDR3 totals 17 residues. Trimming cost V 0 bases and J 2 bases, with 16 bases left between them. The CDR3 coding sequence is TGTGCCAGCAGCCAATCCCCTGACAGCCCACAGAACTATGGCTACACCTTC. Its translation is CASSQSPDSPQNYGYTF.

The genes are TRBV2 and TRBJ2-7, with TRBD1 as a possible D gene (5 bases). The V end was cut by 7 bases, the J end by 2 bases, with 18 bases between. This CDR3 is 15 amino acids long. CDR1 is SNHLY and CDR2 is FYNNEI in the germline V gene. The CDR3 nucleotides read TGTGCCAGCACCCTACAGGAGAGGCTCCCCTACGAGCAGTACTTC. Residues: CASTLQERLPYEQYF.

The J gene is TRBJ2-5, the V gene TRBV5-4; TRBD1 aligns across 7 bases. The CDR3 covers 14 residues. Germline values: CDR1 SGHNT, CDR2 YYREEE (reference sequence). The V gene end was trimmed by 5 bases and the J gene end by 1 base; junction bases not matched to a gene: 5. The DNA of the CDR3 is TGTGCCAGCAGTAAACAGGGGTTCCAAGAGACCCAGTACTTC. Translating it yields CASSKQGFQETQYF.

The rearrangement uses TRBV2 and TRBJ1-1; 8 bases agree with TRBD1. After removal of 4 bases from V and 2 bases from J, the junction contained 9 bases not matched to a gene. This CDR3 contains 16 residues. Per germline, CDR1 SNHLY and CDR2 FYNNEI. The CDR3 sequence is CASSVTRTGKNTEAFF. Written as DNA, the CDR3 is TGTGCCAGCAGTGTCACCCGGACAGGGAAAAACACTGAAGCTTTCTTT.

There are a few counts of this clonotype. This chain links TRBV4-1 with TRBJ2-7; unclear D gene. The CDR3 runs 15 residues. Between the trimmed V and J ends, which lost 0 bases and 0 bases, there was a span of 9 bases. Per the germline V gene, CDR1 is MGHRA and CDR2 is YSYEKL. The CDR3 coding sequence is TGCGCCAGCAGCCAAGATCAACATCTCTCCTACGAGCAGTACTTC. Its protein is CASSQDQHLSYEQYF.

The gene calls are TRBV20-1 and TRBJ1-1; no definite D call. The CDR3 has 13 amino acids. Trimming shortened V by 0 bases and J by 4 bases, and 9 bases separated the two germline ends. Germline-derived CDR1 and CDR2 are DFQATT and SNEGSKA (reference sequence). CDR3 in amino acids: CSARDPRGTEAFF. The CDR3, as DNA: TGCAGTGCTAGAGATCCCCGAGGCACTGAAGCTTTCTTT.